This entry lists 5 T cell receptor beta chains sequenced from one sample in a study of shared clonotypes between healthy human individuals. TCRdb keeps only in-frame clones here, not all; method: immunoSEQ multiplex PCR. This sample has a few million clones, with 90% to 95% found just once. Sequencing used naive CD4+ T cells sorted from blood. Subset noted: CD45RA+ positively selected. These receptors came from a man between 18 and 35 years old in good health.

This clone appeared once. The V call is TRBV5-1, the J call TRBJ1-6; 9 bases are a match to TRBD1. Germline lookup yields CDR1 SGHRS and CDR2 YFSETQ. CDR3 length: 16 residues. With 7 bases clipped from V and 7 bases from J, the junction kept 12 bases outside the gene matches. The chain's CDR3 is CASSLQGAILNSPLHF. DNA of the CDR3: TGCGCCAGCTCCTTACAGGGGGCTATATTGAATTCACCCCTCCACTTT.

This rearrangement joins TRBV5-1 to TRBJ1-5, with D possibly being TRBD1 (5 bases). The germline V gene has CDR1 SGHRS and CDR2 YFSETQ. Trimming took 4 bases from V and 0 from J, leaving 11 bases between them. The CDR3 has 15 residues. The CDR3 DNA follows: TGCGCCAGCAGCGAAGGGACGTATAGCAATCAGCCCCAGCATTTT. This codes for CASSEGTYSNQPQHF.

The gene calls are TRBV11-3 and TRBJ1-1; no clear D gene. V lost 5 bases and J 7 bases, leaving 11 bases between the germline ends. The CDR3 sequence is 12 residues long. CDR1 SGHNT and CDR2 YENEEA come from the germline V gene. The CDR3 here is CASSPRSGEAFF. CDR3 sequence (DNA): TGTGCCAGCAGCCCGAGGTCAGGTGAAGCTTTCTTT.

This sequence joins TRBV15 and TRBJ2-1; 7 bases match TRBD1. V was pared by 1 base and J by 6 bases, with 6 bases of the junction left unmatched. The CDR3 has 15 amino acids. Looked up from germline, CDR1 is LNHNV and CDR2 is YYDKDF (reference sequence). DNA for the CDR3: TGTGCCACCAGCAGAGGGGGGACAGTAGTCAATGAGCAGTTCTTC. It specifies CATSRGGTVVNEQFF.

The rearrangement links TRBV28 to TRBJ2-3, with 7 bases aligning to TRBD2. This CDR3 has 13 amino acids. The V segment lost 11 bases and the J segment 1 base; nucleotides outside the gene matches: 6. Germline CDR1 MDHEN, CDR2 SYDVKM. CDR3 amino acids: CAVGGSRTDTQYF. CDR3 DNA sequence: TGTGCCGTCGGGGGGTCTCGCACAGATACGCAGTATTTT.